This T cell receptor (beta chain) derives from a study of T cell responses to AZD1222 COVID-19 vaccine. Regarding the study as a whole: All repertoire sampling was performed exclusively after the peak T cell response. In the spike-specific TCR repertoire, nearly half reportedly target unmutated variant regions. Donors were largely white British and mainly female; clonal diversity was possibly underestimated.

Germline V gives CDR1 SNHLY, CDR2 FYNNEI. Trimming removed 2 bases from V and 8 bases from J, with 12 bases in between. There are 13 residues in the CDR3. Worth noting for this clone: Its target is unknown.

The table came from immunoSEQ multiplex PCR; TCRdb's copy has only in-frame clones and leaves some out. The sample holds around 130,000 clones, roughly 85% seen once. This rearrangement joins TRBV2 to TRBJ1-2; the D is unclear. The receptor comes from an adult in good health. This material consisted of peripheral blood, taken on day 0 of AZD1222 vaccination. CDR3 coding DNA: TGTGCCAGCAGTGAAAGGCGAGGGCACGGCTACACCTTC. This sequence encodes CASSERRGHGYTF.